The source of this TCR beta chain is a study of OX40 agonist ivuxolimab in advanced cancers. Across the whole study: Enrollees could have had prior anti-PD-1, anti-PD-L1 or anti-CTLA-4 therapy, which roughly 40% had received.

The method was immunoSEQ multiplex PCR; TCRdb's version includes in-frame clones alone and lacks a portion of them. The sample holds fewer than 30,000 clones, roughly nine tenths seen once. In germline, CDR1 is MNHGY, CDR2 SVAAGI. After removal of 3 bases from V and 2 bases from J, the junction contained 7 bases not matched to a gene. The CDR3 has 15 amino acids. The chain combines TRBV6-9 with TRBJ2-7, with 7 bases that match TRBD1. The TCR sequence derives from an adult with an advanced solid tumor such as melanoma, head and neck, liver or kidney cancer. The starting material was CD4+ or CD8+ T cells sorted from blood, obtained in a trial of the OX40 agonist ivuxolimab. The CDR3 protein is CASSYEGDSTYEQYF. In nucleotides, the CDR3 is TGTGCCAGCAGTTACGAGGGGGACAGTACCTACGAGCAGTACTTC.